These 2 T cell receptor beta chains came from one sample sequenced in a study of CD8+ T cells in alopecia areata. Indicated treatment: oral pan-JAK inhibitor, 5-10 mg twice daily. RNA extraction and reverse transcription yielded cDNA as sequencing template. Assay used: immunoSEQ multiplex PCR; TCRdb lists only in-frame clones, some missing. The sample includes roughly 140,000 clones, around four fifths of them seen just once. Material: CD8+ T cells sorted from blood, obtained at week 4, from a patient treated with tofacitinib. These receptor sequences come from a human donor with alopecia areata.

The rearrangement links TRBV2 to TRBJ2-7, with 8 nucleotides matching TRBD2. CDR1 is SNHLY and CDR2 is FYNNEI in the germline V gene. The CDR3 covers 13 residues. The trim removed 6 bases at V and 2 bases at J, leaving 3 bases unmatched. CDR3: CASRAGGAYEQYF. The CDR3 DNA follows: TGTGCCAGCAGGGCGGGGGGCGCCTACGAGCAGTACTTC.

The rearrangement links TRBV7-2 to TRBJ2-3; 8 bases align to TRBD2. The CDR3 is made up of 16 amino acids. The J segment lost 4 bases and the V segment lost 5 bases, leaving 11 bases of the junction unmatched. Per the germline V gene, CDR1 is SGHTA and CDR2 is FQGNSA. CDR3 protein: CASSPGERGLADTQYF. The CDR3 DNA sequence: TGTGCCAGCAGCCCCGGGGAGCGGGGGTTGGCAGATACGCAGTATTTT.